A selection of T cell receptor beta chains follows, all from one sample in a study of T cells in Graves' hyperthyroidism and ophthalmopathy. Via MiXCR, TCRdb re-called the multiplex PCR reads, giving one row per CDR3 protein. Altogether some 720,000 distinct CDR3 sequences are present, over 15% being singletons, with the ten largest covering about 8.4%. Sequences were obtained from blood. The origin of the receptors is a young man with Graves' hyperthyroidism. CDR3s include the opening cysteine and the closing phenylalanine or tryptophan. Fields, in order: V gene, J gene, clone size, D gene, CDR3 protein, CDR3 DNA. The D gene is left open where the match is weak. Clone size is stated in some rows and not others, as once, few, many or a class when expanded.

>TRBV6-2/TRBV6-3|TRBJ2-7|NA|NA
CASMDVGFMEQYF
TGTGCCAGCATGGACGTAGGATTTATGGAGCAGTACTTC
>TRBV29-1|TRBJ1-1|many|NA
CSVDSGAKLFF
TGCAGCGTTGATTCAGGGGCTAAGCTTTTCTTT
>TRBV29-1|TRBJ2-1|NA|TRBD1
CSVEETTGTGYSSSYNEQFF
TGCAGCGTTGAAGAGACCACCGGGACAGGGTATTCCAGCTCCTACAATGAGCAGTTCTTC
>TRBV30|TRBJ1-1|NA|NA
CAWSKKNYADTEAFF
TGTGCCTGGAGTAAAAAAAATTACGCGGACACTGAAGCTTTCTTT
>TRBV7-2|TRBJ2-2|many|NA
CASSLNRATGELFF
TGTGCCAGCAGCTTGAACAGGGCTACCGGGGAGCTGTTTTTT
>TRBV3-1|TRBJ2-3|few|TRBD2
CASSQRAGGEADTQYF
TGTGCCAGCAGCCAGCGGGCGGGAGGGGAGGCAGATACGCAGTATTTT
>TRBV10-3|TRBJ2-7|few|NA
CAISGVADYEQYF
TGTGCCATCAGTGGGGTAGCGGACTACGAGCAGTACTTC
>TRBV6-2/TRBV6-3|TRBJ2-7|many|TRBD1
CASSYRDSYSYEQYF
TGTGCCAGCAGCTACCGGGACAGCTACTCCTACGAGCAGTACTTC
>TRBV20-1|TRBJ1-1|many|TRBD1
CSASGTVTTEAFF
TGCAGTGCGAGCGGGACAGTTACCACTGAAGCTTTCTTT
>TRBV28|TRBJ1-5|many|TRBD1
CASSWGQSQPQHF
TGTGCCAGCAGTTGGGGACAGTCTCAGCCCCAGCATTTT
>TRBV3-1|TRBJ2-7|NA|NA
CASSQDAGLGDEQYF
TGTGCCAGCAGCCAAGATGCGGGCCTGGGGGACGAGCAGTACTTC
>TRBV2|TRBJ2-1|many|NA
CASIGVGPAEQFF
TGTGCCAGCATCGGGGTCGGCCCCGCTGAGCAGTTCTTC
>TRBV20-1|TRBJ2-7|many|NA
CSARTDRSSYEQYF
TGCAGTGCTAGGACGGATCGAAGCTCCTACGAGCAGTACTTC
>TRBV15|TRBJ2-7|few|TRBD2
CATSRSRRGAGSGGSSYEQYF
TGTGCCACCAGCAGATCCCGCAGGGGGGCCGGTAGCGGGGGGAGCTCCTACGAGCAGTACTTC
>TRBV15|TRBJ2-3|few|NA
CATSREDSHPLGDTQYF
TGTGCCACCAGCAGAGAGGACAGTCACCCGCTTGGAGATACGCAGTATTTT
>TRBV27|TRBJ1-2|many|NA
CASSLAESGGYTF
TGTGCCAGCAGTTTAGCAGAATCGGGGGGCTACACCTTC
>TRBV2|TRBJ1-2|many|NA
CASSEAVAGAYGYTF
TGTGCCAGCAGTGAAGCGGTGGCGGGCGCATATGGCTACACCTTC
>TRBV27|TRBJ1-2|many|TRBD1
CASRLGTGGLNYGYTF
TGTGCCAGCAGACTAGGGACAGGGGGCCTTAACTATGGCTACACCTTC
>TRBV20-1|TRBJ2-5|few|NA
CSARVASLQETQYF
TGCAGTGCTAGAGTAGCTAGCCTTCAAGAGACCCAGTACTTC
>TRBV7-9|TRBJ2-7|many|NA
CASSPLVYEQYF
TGTGCCAGCAGCCCCCTGGTTTACGAGCAGTACTTC
>TRBV19|TRBJ2-1|NA|NA
CASSIWGNEADEQFF
TGTGCCAGTAGTATATGGGGGAACGAGGCCGATGAGCAGTTCTTC
>TRBV4-1|TRBJ2-7|NA|TRBD2
CASSQELAGTYEQYF
TGCGCCAGCAGCCAAGAACTAGCGGGGACCTACGAGCAGTACTTC
>TRBV19|TRBJ2-7|NA|TRBD1
CASSIDQGDEQYF
TGTGCCAGTAGTATAGACCAGGGGGACGAGCAGTACTTC
>TRBV2|TRBJ1-1|many|TRBD1
CASNLGQGSATEAFF
TGTGCCAGCAATCTGGGACAGGGTAGCGCCACTGAAGCTTTCTTT
>TRBV11-1|TRBJ2-1|many|TRBD2
CASSLLAGGDEQFF
TGTGCCAGCAGCTTACTCGCGGGAGGGGATGAGCAGTTCTTC
>TRBV5-1|TRBJ1-2|many|NA
CASSLSQTYGYTF
TGCGCCAGCAGCTTGAGTCAGACCTATGGCTACACCTTC
>TRBV6-2/TRBV6-3|TRBJ2-7|NA|TRBD1
CASSWHRDRPLKQYF
TGTGCCAGCAGTTGGCATCGGGACAGACCCCTTAAGCAGTACTTC
>TRBV6-2/TRBV6-3|TRBJ2-2|NA|NA
CASSYSARGTGELFF
TGTGCCAGCAGTTACTCGGCTCGGGGCACCGGGGAGCTGTTTTTT
>TRBV20-1|TRBJ2-7|many|NA
CSARDSDTYEQYF
TGCAGTGCTAGGGACAGCGATACCTACGAGCAGTACTTC
>TRBV28|TRBJ2-5|many|TRBD2
CASSLREGLQETQYF
TGTGCCAGCAGTTTGCGGGAGGGCCTCCAAGAGACCCAGTACTTC
>TRBV11-3|TRBJ2-2|NA|NA
CASSFGLAGGELFF
TGTGCCAGCAGCTTCGGTCTGGCGGGCGGGGAGCTGTTTTTT
>TRBV19|TRBJ1-2|NA|TRBD1
CASSITGQGILSPRNYGYTF
TGTGCCAGTAGTATCACGGGACAGGGGATTCTCTCGCCTCGAAACTATGGCTACACCTTC
>TRBV6-1|TRBJ2-5|few|TRBD2
CASTPKAGAEVTQYF
TGTGCCAGTACCCCAAAGGCGGGAGCAGAAGTGACCCAGTACTTC
>TRBV12-3/TRBV12-4|TRBJ2-2|NA|TRBD1
CASSTGVLDTGELFF
TGTGCCAGCAGTACAGGGGTTCTTGACACCGGGGAGCTGTTTTTT
>TRBV10-3|TRBJ2-6|few|NA
CAISPRQSSGANVLTF
TGTGCCATCAGCCCAAGGCAGTCCTCTGGGGCCAACGTCCTGACTTTC
>TRBV9|TRBJ2-7|NA|TRBD1
CASSVGQGASYEQYF
TGTGCCAGCAGCGTAGGACAGGGAGCCTCCTACGAGCAGTACTTC
>TRBV5-1|TRBJ2-3|NA|NA
CASSLGSGSKADTQYF
TGCGCCAGCAGCTTGGGGAGCGGCTCGAAGGCAGATACGCAGTATTTT
>TRBV4-1|TRBJ2-1|NA|NA
CASSQEAPGTRRLSSYNEQFF
TGCGCCAGCAGCCAAGAGGCTCCCGGGACGCGAAGGTTGAGCTCCTACAATGAGCAGTTCTTC
>TRBV7-2|TRBJ2-7|many|TRBD2
CASQQGFGASGRSYEQYF
TGTGCCAGCCAACAGGGTTTCGGGGCGAGCGGGAGGTCCTACGAGCAGTACTTC
>TRBV6-1|TRBJ2-3|many|NA
CASTGLITDTQYF
TGTGCCAGCACCGGACTCATCACAGATACGCAGTATTTT
>TRBV28|TRBJ2-1|few|TRBD2
CASSPVASGREGEQFF
TGTGCCAGCAGCCCTGTGGCTAGCGGGAGGGAGGGTGAGCAGTTCTTC
>TRBV2|TRBJ2-5|few|TRBD2
CASSEASTSIETQYF
TGTGCCAGCAGTGAAGCGTCGACTAGCATAGAGACCCAGTACTTC
>TRBV7-6|TRBJ2-7|few|NA
CASSLDGESSYEQYF
TGTGCCAGCAGCCTAGACGGGGAGTCCTCCTACGAGCAGTACTTC
>TRBV19|TRBJ2-2|NA|NA
CASSMGAQWSGELFF
TGTGCCAGTAGTATGGGAGCTCAATGGAGCGGGGAGCTGTTTTTT
>TRBV6-1|TRBJ1-2|few|NA
CASSGDGGLDYTF
TGTGCCAGCAGTGGGGACGGCGGCTTGGACTACACCTTC
>TRBV18|TRBJ1-2|NA|NA
CACSPSFGQPNYGYTF
TGTGCCTGCTCACCTTCCTTCGGGCAGCCTAACTATGGCTACACCTTC